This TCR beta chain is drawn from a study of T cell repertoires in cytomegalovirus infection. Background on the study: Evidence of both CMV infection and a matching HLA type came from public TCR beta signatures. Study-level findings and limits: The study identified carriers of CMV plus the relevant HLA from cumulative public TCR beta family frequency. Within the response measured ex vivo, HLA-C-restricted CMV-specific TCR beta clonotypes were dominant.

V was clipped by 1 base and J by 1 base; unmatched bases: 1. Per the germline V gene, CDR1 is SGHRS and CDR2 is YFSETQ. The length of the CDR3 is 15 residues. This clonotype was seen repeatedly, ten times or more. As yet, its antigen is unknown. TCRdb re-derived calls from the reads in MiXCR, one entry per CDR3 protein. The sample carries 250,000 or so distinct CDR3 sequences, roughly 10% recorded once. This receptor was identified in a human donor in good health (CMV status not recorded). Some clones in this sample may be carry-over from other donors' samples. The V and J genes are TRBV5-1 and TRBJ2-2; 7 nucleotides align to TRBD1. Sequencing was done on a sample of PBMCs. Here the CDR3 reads CASSLTGENTGELFF. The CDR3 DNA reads TGCGCCAGCAGCTTGACAGGGGAGAACACCGGGGAGCTGTTTTTT. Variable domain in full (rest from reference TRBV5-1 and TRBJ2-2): KAGVTQTPRYLIKTRGQQVTLSCSPISGHRSVSWYQQTPGQGLQFLFEYFSETQRNKGNFPGRFSGRQFSNSRSEMNVSTLELGDSALYLCASSLTGENTGELFFGEGSRLTVL.